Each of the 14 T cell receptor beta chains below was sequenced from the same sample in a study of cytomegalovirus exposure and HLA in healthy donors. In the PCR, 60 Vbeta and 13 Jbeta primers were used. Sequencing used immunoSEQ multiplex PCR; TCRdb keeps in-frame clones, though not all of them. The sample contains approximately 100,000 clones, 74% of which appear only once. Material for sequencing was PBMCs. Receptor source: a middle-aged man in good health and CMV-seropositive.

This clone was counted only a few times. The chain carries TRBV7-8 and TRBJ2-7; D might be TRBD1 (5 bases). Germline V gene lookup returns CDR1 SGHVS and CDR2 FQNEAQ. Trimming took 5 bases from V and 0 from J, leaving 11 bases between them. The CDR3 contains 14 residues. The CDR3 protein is CASSPQRGSYEQYF. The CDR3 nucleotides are TGTGCCAGCAGCCCCCAAAGGGGCTCCTACGAGCAGTACTTC.

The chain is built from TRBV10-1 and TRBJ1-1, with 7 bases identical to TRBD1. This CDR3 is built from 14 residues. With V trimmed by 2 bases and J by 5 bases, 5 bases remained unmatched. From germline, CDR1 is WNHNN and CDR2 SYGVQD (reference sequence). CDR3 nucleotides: TGCGCCAGCAGTGAGCAGGGGGGATGGACTGAAGCTTTCTTT. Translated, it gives CASSEQGGWTEAFF.

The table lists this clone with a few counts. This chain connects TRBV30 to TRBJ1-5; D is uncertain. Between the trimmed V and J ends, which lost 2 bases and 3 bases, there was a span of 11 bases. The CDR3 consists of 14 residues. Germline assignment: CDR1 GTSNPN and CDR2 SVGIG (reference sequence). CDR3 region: CAWSRVSTNQPQHF. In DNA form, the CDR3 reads TGTGCCTGGAGTCGGGTATCGACCAATCAGCCCCAGCATTTT.

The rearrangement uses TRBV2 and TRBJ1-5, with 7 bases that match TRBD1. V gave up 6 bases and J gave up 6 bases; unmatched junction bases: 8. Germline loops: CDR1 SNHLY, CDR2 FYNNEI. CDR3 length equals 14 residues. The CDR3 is CASSGTAESQPQHF. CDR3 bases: TGTGCCAGCAGCGGGACAGCCGAAAGTCAGCCCCAGCATTTT.

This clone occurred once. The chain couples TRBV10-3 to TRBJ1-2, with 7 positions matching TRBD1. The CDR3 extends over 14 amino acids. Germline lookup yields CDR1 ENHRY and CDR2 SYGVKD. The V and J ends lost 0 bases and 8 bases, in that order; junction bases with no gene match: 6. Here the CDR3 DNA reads TGTGCCATCAGTGAGTCTCGAAGGGGGCTCGGCTACACCTTC. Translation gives CAISESRRGLGYTF.

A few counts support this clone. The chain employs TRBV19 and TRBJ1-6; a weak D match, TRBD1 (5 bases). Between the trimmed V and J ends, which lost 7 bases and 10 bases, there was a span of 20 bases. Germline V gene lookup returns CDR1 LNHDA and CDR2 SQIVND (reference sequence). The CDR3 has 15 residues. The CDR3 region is CASTLSGGTASPLHF. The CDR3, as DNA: TGTGCCAGTACCTTATCTGGGGGGACGGCATCACCCCTCCACTTT.

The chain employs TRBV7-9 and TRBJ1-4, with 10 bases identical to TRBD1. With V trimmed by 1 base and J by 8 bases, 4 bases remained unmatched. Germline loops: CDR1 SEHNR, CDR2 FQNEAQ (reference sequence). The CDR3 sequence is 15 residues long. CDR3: CASSLGMTGGEKLFF. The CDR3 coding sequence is TGTGCCAGCAGCTTAGGGATGACAGGGGGCGAAAAACTGTTTTTT.

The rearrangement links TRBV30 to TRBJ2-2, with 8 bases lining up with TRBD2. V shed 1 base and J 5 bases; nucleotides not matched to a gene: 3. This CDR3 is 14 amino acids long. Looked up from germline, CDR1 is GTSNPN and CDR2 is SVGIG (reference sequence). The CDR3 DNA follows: TGTGCCTGGAGTGCGGGACTAGGGACCGGGGAGCTGTTTTTT. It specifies CAWSAGLGTGELFF.

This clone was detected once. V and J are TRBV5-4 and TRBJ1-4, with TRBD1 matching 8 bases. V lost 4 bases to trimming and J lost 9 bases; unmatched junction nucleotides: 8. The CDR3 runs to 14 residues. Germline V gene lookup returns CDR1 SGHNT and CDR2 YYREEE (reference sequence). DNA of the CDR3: TGTGCCAGCAGCCCAGGGGGACAGGAAAAAAAACTGTTTTTT. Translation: CASSPGGQEKKLFF.

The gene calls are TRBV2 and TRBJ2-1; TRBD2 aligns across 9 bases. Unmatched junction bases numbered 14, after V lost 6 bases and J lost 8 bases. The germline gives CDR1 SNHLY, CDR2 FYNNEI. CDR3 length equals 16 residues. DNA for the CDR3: TGTGCCAGCAGCCACCGAATAGCGGGAGTTAAAGATGAGCAGTTCTTC. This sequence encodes CASSHRIAGVKDEQFF.

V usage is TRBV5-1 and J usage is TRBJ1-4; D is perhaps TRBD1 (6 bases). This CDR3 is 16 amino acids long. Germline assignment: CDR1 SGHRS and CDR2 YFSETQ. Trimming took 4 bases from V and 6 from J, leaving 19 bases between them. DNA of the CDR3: TGCGCCAGCAGCCGCGAGCGGGGGCGGGGGGATGAAAAACTGTTTTTT. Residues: CASSRERGRGDEKLFF.

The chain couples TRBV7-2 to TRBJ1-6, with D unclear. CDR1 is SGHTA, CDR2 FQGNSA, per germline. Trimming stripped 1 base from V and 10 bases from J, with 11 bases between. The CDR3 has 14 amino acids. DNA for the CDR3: TGTGCCAGCAGCTTAGATCGTCGAGAGTCACCCCTCCACTTT. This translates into CASSLDRRESPLHF.

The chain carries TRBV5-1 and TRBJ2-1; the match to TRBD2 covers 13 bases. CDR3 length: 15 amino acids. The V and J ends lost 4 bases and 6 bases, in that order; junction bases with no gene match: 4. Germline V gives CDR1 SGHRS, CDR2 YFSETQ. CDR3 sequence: CASSLGLAGSNEQFF. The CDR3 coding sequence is TGCGCCAGCAGCCTGGGACTAGCGGGAAGCAATGAGCAGTTCTTC.

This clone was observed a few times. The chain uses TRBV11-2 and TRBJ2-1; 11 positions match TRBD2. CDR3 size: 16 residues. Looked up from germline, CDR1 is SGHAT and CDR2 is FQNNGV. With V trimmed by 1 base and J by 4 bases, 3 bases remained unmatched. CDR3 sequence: CASSLVGTSGYNEQFF. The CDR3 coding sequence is TGTGCCAGCAGCTTAGTGGGGACTAGCGGATACAATGAGCAGTTCTTC.